Each of the 27 T cell receptor beta chains below was sequenced from the same sample in a study of CD8 T cells in ankylosing spondylitis. Notes on the study in general: One TCR beta motif, made up of seven to nine highly homologous variants, appeared characteristic of ankylosing spondylitis blood.

For these TCRs, the target antigens are not known. TCRdb processed the 5' RACE reads anew with MiXCR; each CDR3 protein has one entry. Of under 550,000 distinct CDR3 sequences listed, 25% to 30% are singletons. Sequencing used blood, either unsorted or a sorted T cell fraction (not recorded which). These receptors were collected from a male donor with ankylosing spondylitis.

The DNA for the CDR3 is TGTGCCAGCACCCCGGACAGAACGAACACTGAAGCTTTCTTT. It translates to CASTPDRTNTEAFF. This rearrangement joins TRBV2 to TRBJ1-1; maybe TRBD1 (6 bases). The CDR3 length is 14 residues. Germline CDR1 and CDR2: SNHLY and FYNNEI. V was pared by 7 bases and J by 1 base, with 13 bases between.

V and J are TRBV3-1 and TRBJ2-1; D is unresolved. The germline V gene encodes CDR1 LGHDT and CDR2 YNNKEL (reference sequence). The CDR3 runs 15 residues. The V and J ends lost 6 bases and 3 bases respectively, with 15 bases between them. CDR3 coding DNA: TGTGCCAGCAGACCTCTCTGGTCTCACTACAATGAGCAGTTCTTC. Translating gives CASRPLWSHYNEQFF.

The chain couples TRBV20-1 to TRBJ1-3, with a possible D match to TRBD1 (5 bases). This CDR3 is built from 13 residues. The germline gives CDR1 DFQATT, CDR2 SNEGSKA (reference sequence). Trimming took off 3 bases at V and 0 bases at J, with 6 bases between the two ends. As DNA, the CDR3 is TGCAGTGCTAGCGGGACCTCTGGAAACACCATATATTTT. The encoded protein is CSASGTSGNTIYF.

J is TRBJ2-1 and V is TRBV5-1; 8 positions agree with TRBD1. Germline CDR1 SGHRS, CDR2 YFSETQ. The CDR3 has 16 amino acids. Trimming removed 4 bases from V and 6 bases from J; junction bases left unmatched: 12. CDR3 nucleotides: TGCGCCAGCAGCCCGTCGACAGGGGTAAGAGGCAATGAGCAGTTCTTC. Its translation: CASSPSTGVRGNEQFF.

The V and J genes are TRBV5-1 and TRBJ1-2; D is perhaps TRBD1 (5 bases). Germline V gene lookup returns CDR1 SGHRS and CDR2 YFSETQ. The CDR3 consists of 15 residues. Trimming left V 6 bases short and J 0 bases short, with 15 bases between. The CDR3 sequence is CASTRDGAANYGYTF. CDR3 DNA: TGCGCCAGCACCCGTGACGGGGCAGCTAACTATGGCTACACCTTC.

This clonotype was seen repeatedly, ten times or more. The chain has TRBV18 and TRBJ2-1; 7 nucleotides align to TRBD2. Germline V gives CDR1 KGHSH, CDR2 LQKENI. The J segment lost 5 bases and the V segment lost 5 bases, leaving 9 bases of the junction unmatched. The CDR3 consists of 15 residues. The CDR3 spells CASSSTGGGDNEQFF. The DNA for the CDR3 is TGTGCCAGCTCATCGACGGGAGGCGGTGACAATGAGCAGTTCTTC.

The chain joins TRBV5-1 to TRBJ2-1, with D perhaps matching TRBD2 (6 bases). The length of the CDR3 is 16 residues. V lost 3 bases and J 6 bases, leaving 19 bases between the germline ends. Germline lookup yields CDR1 SGHRS and CDR2 YFSETQ. CDR3 loop: CASSSGLTSGSNEQFF. CDR3 bases: TGCGCCAGCAGCTCGGGACTGACTAGTGGGTCCAATGAGCAGTTCTTC.

V gene TRBV20-1 combines with J gene TRBJ2-4; tentatively, D is TRBD1 (5 bases). The V end lost 3 bases, the J end lost 0 bases, and 9 bases lay between the germline ends. Germline V gene sequence: CDR1 DFQATT, CDR2 SNEGSKA (reference sequence). The CDR3 spans 14 residues. CDR3 loop: CSASRGVAKNIQYF. For the CDR3, the DNA is TGCAGTGCTAGTAGGGGTGTAGCCAAAAACATTCAGTACTTC.

The chain carries TRBV19 and TRBJ2-1; 13 bases agree with TRBD2. V gave up 6 bases and J gave up 0 bases; unmatched junction bases: 5. The CDR3 contains 17 residues. CDR1 is LNHDA and CDR2 is SQIVND in the germline V gene (reference sequence). The CDR3 spells CASSRRTSGSSYNEQFF. The CDR3, as DNA: TGTGCCAGTAGCCGAAGGACTAGCGGGAGCTCCTACAATGAGCAGTTCTTC.

As concerns this clonotype: At one boundary the junction diverges from the germline segment, which might be a read error. J is TRBJ1-1 and V is TRBV6-6; D might be TRBD1 (5 bases). The CDR3 consists of 13 residues. Germline V gene lookup returns CDR1 MNHNY and CDR2 SVGAGI (reference sequence). CDR3 sequence: CASSYSLDTEAFF. CDR3 in DNA: TGTGCCAGCAGTTACTCGTTGGACACCGAAGCTTTCTTT.

There are a few counts of this clonotype. The rearrangement joins TRBV5-4 to TRBJ2-1; possible D gene TRBD2, 6 bases. V lost 0 bases and J lost 9, with 13 bases in between. Germline V gene lookup returns CDR1 SGHNT and CDR2 YYREEE (reference sequence). This CDR3 region has 14 residues. The CDR3 DNA sequence: TGTGCCAGCAGCTTGGACCCGGGACTGCGTGAGCAGTTCTTC. Amino acid sequence: CASSLDPGLREQFF.

This clonotype has just a few counts. The chain has TRBV5-1 and TRBJ2-2; D gene ambiguous. The CDR3 has 15 residues. Germline lookup yields CDR1 SGHRS and CDR2 YFSETQ. V gave up 1 base and J gave up 1 base, with 8 bases separating them. The CDR3 region has the DNA TGCGCCAGCAGCTTGCAAGAGGTGAACACCGGGGAGCTGTTTTTT. Its protein product is CASSLQEVNTGELFF.

This sequence joins TRBV30 and TRBJ1-1; 9 nucleotides agree with TRBD1. The CDR3 has 13 amino acids. Germline-derived CDR1 and CDR2 are GTSNPN and SVGIG (reference sequence). V trimming: 4 bases; J trimming: 7 bases; junction bases outside the gene matches: 7. CDR3 nucleotides: TGTGCCTGGAACGGACAGGGGAGAGGTGAAGCTTTCTTT. Protein: CAWNGQGRGEAFF.

The J gene is TRBJ2-4, the V gene TRBV2; D possibly corresponds to TRBD2 (6 bases). The CDR3 is made up of 13 amino acids. Germline-derived CDR1 and CDR2 are SNHLY and FYNNEI. V was clipped by 4 bases and J by 6 bases, with 10 bases between them. CDR3 bases: TGTGCCAGCAGTGGGGGGGTCGGAAACATTCAGTACTTC. Protein: CASSGGVGNIQYF.

This clonotype was seen only a few times. The V gene is TRBV10-3, the J gene TRBJ2-1; 10 bases fit TRBD1. The V and J ends lost 0 bases and 4 bases, in that order; junction bases with no gene match: 15. CDR1 is ENHRY and CDR2 is SYGVKD in the germline V gene. The CDR3 loop spans 20 amino acids. The CDR3 nucleotides are TGTGCCATCAGTGAGTCTCCCGGGACAGGGGCCCCAATATTATACAATGAGCAGTTCTTC. It codes for CAISESPGTGAPILYNEQFF.

As concerns this clonotype: A read error may account for a junction end that differs from germline. J is TRBJ1-1 and V is TRBV7-8; D is uncertain. Germline values: CDR1 SGHVS, CDR2 FQNEAQ. The CDR3 totals 13 residues. The CDR3 loop reads CASSPQPFGDRVF. For the CDR3, the DNA is TGTGCCAGCAGCCCTCAGCCCTTCGGGGATCGGGTCTTT.

V gene TRBV7-9 combines with J gene TRBJ2-3, with unresolved D. Looked up from germline, CDR1 is SEHNR and CDR2 is FQNEAQ (reference sequence). V was trimmed by 3 bases and J by 5 bases, leaving 12 bases between them. This CDR3 contains 14 residues. The CDR3 reads CASSLYGPEDTQYF. CDR3 nucleotide sequence: TGTGCCAGCAGCTTGTACGGGCCAGAAGATACGCAGTATTTT.

This chain connects TRBV20-1 to TRBJ1-5, with 9 bases aligning to TRBD1. The V gene's germline CDR1 is DFQATT and CDR2 SNEGSKA (reference sequence). With V trimmed by 0 bases and J by 2 bases, 14 bases remained unmatched. This CDR3 is built from 19 residues. The CDR3 DNA reads TGCAGTGCTAGAGATGGCAGGGACAGGGCTGTTCGGGGCAATCAGCCCCAGCATTTT. Translated: CSARDGRDRAVRGNQPQHF.

The rearrangement joins TRBV7-9 to TRBJ2-3; 7 bases match TRBD2. The CDR3 totals 15 residues. The germline V gene has CDR1 SEHNR and CDR2 FQNEAQ (reference sequence). Losses at the gene ends were 3 bases for V and 14 bases for J; bases not matched to a gene: 17. CDR3 sequence: CASSLASGDSPPRYF. The CDR3 DNA sequence: TGTGCCAGCAGCTTGGCTAGCGGAGACTCCCCACCAAGGTATTTT.

This clonotype has only one observation. This chain links TRBV20-1 with TRBJ2-3, with 12 bases identical to TRBD2. From germline, CDR1 is DFQATT and CDR2 SNEGSKA (reference sequence). Unmatched junction bases numbered 11, after V lost 3 bases and J lost 1 base. This CDR3 comprises 18 residues. The CDR3 nucleotides read TGCAGTGCTAGCCGACCTAGCGGGAGGGGCCCTGGCACAGATACGCAGTATTTT. It translates to CSASRPSGRGPGTDTQYF.

This clonotype has just a few counts. This chain links TRBV7-9 with TRBJ2-1, with TRBD2 as a possible D gene (5 bases). From germline, CDR1 is SEHNR and CDR2 FQNEAQ (reference sequence). This CDR3 has 14 residues. V lost 10 bases and J lost 3, with 16 bases in between. The CDR3 coding sequence is TGTGCCACCCGGGGTACAGTTAACTACAATGAGCAGTTCTTC. It codes for CATRGTVNYNEQFF. Together with reference TRBV7-9 and TRBJ2-1, the CDR3 gives the full variable domain: DTGVSQNPRHKITKRGQNVTFRCDPISEHNRLYWYRQTLGQGPEFLTYFQNEAQLEKSRLLSDRFSAERPKGSFSTLEIQRTEQGDSAMYLCATRGTVNYNEQFFGPGTRLTVL.

The chain carries TRBV11-2 and TRBJ2-7; 10 bases line up with TRBD2. The CDR3 spans 16 residues. The ends lost 5 bases at V and 2 bases at J; junction bases unmatched: 9. From germline, CDR1 is SGHAT and CDR2 FQNNGV. CDR3 protein: CASSPTSGTAPYEQYF. The CDR3 DNA follows: TGTGCCAGCAGCCCCACTAGCGGGACTGCCCCCTACGAGCAGTACTTC.

This clonotype has just a few counts. The chain recombines TRBV3-1 with TRBJ2-5, with D maybe TRBD2 (5 bases). Germline CDR1 reads LGHDT; CDR2 reads YNNKEL (reference sequence). CDR3 length equals 13 residues. Trimming left V 1 base short and J 3 bases short, with 6 bases between. The CDR3 sequence is CASSQVGEETQYF. The CDR3 nucleotides are TGTGCCAGCAGCCAAGTGGGAGAAGAGACCCAGTACTTC.

This clonotype came up a few times. V is TRBV7-6 and J is TRBJ2-7, with D possibly called TRBD1 or TRBD2 (6 bases each). This CDR3 has 14 amino acids. Germline loops: CDR1 SGHVS, CDR2 FNYEAQ. The V and J ends lost 5 bases and 2 bases respectively, with 13 bases between them. The CDR3 loop reads CASSPGDTTYEQYF. The CDR3, as DNA: TGTGCCAGCAGCCCGGGGGACACGACCTACGAGCAGTACTTC.

The chain links TRBV12-3 or TRBV12-4 to TRBJ2-3, with 8 bases aligning to TRBD1. This CDR3 spans 14 amino acids. V lost 6 bases to trimming and J lost 4 bases; unmatched junction nucleotides: 6. Here the CDR3 DNA reads TGTGCCAGCAGCATCAGGACAGGGCCAGATACGCAGTATTTT. This codes for CASSIRTGPDTQYF.

This clonotype appeared a few times. The chain joins TRBV5-1 to TRBJ1-5, with D perhaps TRBD1 (5 bases). CDR3 length: 15 amino acids. The germline V and J ends were trimmed by 0 bases and 5 bases, with 12 bases remaining between them. Germline lookup yields CDR1 SGHRS and CDR2 YFSETQ. The CDR3 nucleotides read TGCGCCAGCAGCTTGGCAGGGAGTTGGGATCAGCCCCAGCATTTT. Protein sequence: CASSLAGSWDQPQHF.

The gene calls are TRBV20-1 and TRBJ2-1; 13 nucleotides align to TRBD2. Per germline, CDR1 DFQATT and CDR2 SNEGSKA (reference sequence). The CDR3 length is 14 residues. The V and J ends lost 6 bases and 7 bases, in that order; junction bases with no gene match: 6. As DNA, the CDR3 is TGCAGTGCGGAACTAGCGGGAGGGCCTAATGAGCAGTTCTTC. It translates to CSAELAGGPNEQFF.